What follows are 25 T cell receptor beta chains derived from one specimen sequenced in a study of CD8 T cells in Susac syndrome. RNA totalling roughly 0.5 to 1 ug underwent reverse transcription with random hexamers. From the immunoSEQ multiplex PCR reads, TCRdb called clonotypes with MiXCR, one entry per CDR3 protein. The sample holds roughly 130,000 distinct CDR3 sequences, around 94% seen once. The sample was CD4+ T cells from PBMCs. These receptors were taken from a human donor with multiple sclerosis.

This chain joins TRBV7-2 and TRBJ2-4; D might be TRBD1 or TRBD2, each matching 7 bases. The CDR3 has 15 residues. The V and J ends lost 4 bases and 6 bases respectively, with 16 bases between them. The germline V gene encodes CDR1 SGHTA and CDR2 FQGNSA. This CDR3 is CASSSGGGGLNIQYF. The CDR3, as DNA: TGTGCCAGCAGCTCGGGGGGAGGGGGCCTAAACATTCAGTACTTC.

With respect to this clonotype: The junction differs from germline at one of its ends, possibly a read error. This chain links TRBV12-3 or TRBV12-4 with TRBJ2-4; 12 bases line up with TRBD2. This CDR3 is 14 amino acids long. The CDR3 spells CASSLAGGLNIQYF. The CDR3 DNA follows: TGTGCCAGCAGTCTAGCGGGAGGGCTAAACATTCAGTACTTC.

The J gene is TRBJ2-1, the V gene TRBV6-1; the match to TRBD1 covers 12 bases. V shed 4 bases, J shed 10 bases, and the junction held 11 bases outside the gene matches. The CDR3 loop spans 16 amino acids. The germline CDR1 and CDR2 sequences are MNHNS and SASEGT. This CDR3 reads CASSGGGTGGLNEQFF. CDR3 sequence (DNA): TGTGCCAGCAGTGGGGGGGGGACAGGGGGCCTCAACGAGCAGTTCTTC.

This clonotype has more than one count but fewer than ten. CDR3 in amino acids: CASSLRDSSYEQYF. For the CDR3, the DNA is TGTGCCAGCAGCCTCCGGGACTCCTCCTACGAGCAGTACTTC. The J gene is TRBJ2-7, the V gene TRBV5-4; the D gene is possibly TRBD2 (6 bases). The CDR3 sequence is 14 residues long. Trimming cost V 4 bases and J 0 bases, with 11 bases left between them. Germline V lookup: CDR1 SGHNT, CDR2 YYREEE (reference sequence).

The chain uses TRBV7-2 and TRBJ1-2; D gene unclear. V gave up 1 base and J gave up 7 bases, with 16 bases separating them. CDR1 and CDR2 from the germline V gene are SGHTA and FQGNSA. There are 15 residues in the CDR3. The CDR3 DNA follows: TGTGCCAGCAGCTTAGATTTCGGGGTACGGGGTGGCTACACCTTC. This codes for CASSLDFGVRGGYTF.

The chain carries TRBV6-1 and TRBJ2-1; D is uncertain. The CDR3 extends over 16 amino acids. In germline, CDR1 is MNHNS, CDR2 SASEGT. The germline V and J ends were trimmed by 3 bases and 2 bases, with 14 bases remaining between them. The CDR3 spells CASSDWVNRPYNEQFF. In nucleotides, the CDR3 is TGTGCCAGCAGTGATTGGGTGAATCGGCCCTACAATGAGCAGTTCTTC.

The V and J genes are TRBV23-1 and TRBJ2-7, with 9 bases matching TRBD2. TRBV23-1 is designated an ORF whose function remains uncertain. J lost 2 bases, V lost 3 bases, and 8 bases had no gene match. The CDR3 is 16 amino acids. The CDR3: CASSQSQGGRAYEQYF. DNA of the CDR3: TGCGCCAGCAGTCAGTCGCAGGGCGGGAGGGCCTACGAGCAGTACTTC.

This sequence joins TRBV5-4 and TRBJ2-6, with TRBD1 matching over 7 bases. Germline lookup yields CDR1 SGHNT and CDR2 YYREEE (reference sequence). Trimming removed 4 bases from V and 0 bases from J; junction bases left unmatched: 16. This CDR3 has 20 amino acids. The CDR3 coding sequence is TGTGCCAGCAGCGCGCAGGGGGTGGGCGCCCCCACCTCTGGGGCCAACGTCCTGACTTTC. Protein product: CASSAQGVGAPTSGANVLTF.

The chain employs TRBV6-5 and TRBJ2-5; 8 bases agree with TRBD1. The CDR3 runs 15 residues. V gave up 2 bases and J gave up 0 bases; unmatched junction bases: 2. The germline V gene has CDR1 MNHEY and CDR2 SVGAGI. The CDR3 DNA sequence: TGTGCCAGCAGTTACCAGGGGGCCAACCAAGAGACCCAGTACTTC. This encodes CASSYQGANQETQYF.

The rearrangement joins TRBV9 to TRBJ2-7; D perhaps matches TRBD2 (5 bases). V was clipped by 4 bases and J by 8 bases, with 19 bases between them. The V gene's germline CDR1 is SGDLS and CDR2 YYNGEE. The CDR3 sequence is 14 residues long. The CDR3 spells CASSTSLGGRQQYF. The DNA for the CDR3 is TGTGCCAGCAGCACTTCTTTAGGAGGCCGCCAGCAGTACTTC.

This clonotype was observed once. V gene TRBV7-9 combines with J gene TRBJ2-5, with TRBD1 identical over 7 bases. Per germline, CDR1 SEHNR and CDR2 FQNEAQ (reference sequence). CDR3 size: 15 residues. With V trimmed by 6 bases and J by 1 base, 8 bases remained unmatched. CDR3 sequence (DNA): TGTGCCAGCAGACTGGACAAGGGGGCCCAAGAGACCCAGTACTTC. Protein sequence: CASRLDKGAQETQYF.

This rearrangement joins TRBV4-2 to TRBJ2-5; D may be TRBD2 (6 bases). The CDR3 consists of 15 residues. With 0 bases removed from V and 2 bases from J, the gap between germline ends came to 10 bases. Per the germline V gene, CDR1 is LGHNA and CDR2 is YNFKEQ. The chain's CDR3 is CASSQEVGGQETQYF. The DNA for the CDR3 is TGTGCCAGCAGCCAAGAAGTCGGGGGACAAGAGACCCAGTACTTC.

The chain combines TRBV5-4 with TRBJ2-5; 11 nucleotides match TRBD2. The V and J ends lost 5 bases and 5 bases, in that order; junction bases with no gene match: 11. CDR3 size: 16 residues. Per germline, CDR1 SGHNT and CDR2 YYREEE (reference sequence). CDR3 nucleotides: TGTGCCAGCAGGGTAGCACTAGCGGGAGTGAAGGAGACCCAGTACTTC. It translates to CASRVALAGVKETQYF.

CDR3 nucleotide sequence: TGCGCCAGCAGTGCGCCCGGGACAGGGACCTACGAGCAGTACTTC. Its protein product is CASSAPGTGTYEQYF. This sequence joins TRBV10-1 and TRBJ2-7; 9 bases fit TRBD1. The junction had 6 bases not matched to a gene; V was cut back by 4 bases and J by 2 bases. The germline CDR1 and CDR2 sequences are WNHNN and SYGVQD (reference sequence). The CDR3 spans 15 residues.

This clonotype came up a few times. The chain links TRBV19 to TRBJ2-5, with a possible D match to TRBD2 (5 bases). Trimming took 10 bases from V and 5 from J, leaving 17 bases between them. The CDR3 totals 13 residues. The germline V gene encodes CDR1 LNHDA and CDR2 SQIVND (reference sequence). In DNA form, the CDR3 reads TGTGCCACCGGGATCCTGATCGGGGAGACCCAGTACTTC. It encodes CATGILIGETQYF.

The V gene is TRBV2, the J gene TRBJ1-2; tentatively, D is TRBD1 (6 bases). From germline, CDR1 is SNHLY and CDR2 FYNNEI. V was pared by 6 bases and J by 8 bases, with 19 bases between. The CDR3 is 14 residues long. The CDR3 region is CASSTTTGLGGYTF. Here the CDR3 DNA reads TGTGCCAGCAGCACGACGACAGGATTAGGGGGCTACACCTTC. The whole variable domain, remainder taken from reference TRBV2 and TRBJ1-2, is EPEVTQTPSHQVTQMGQEVILRCVPISNHLYFYWYRQILGQKVEFLVSFYNNEISEKSEIFDDQFSVERPDGSNFTLKIRSTKLEDSAMYFCASSTTTGLGGYTFGSGTRLTVV.

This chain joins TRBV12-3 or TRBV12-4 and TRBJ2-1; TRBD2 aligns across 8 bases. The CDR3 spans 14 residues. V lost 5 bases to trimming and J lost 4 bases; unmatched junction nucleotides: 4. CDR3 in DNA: TGTGCCAGCAGTCGCAGCGGGAGTTACAATGAGCAGTTCTTC. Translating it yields CASSRSGSYNEQFF.

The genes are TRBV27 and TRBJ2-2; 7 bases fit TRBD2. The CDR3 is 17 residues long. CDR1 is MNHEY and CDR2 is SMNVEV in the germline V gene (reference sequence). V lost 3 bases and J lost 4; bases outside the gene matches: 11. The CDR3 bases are TGTGCCAGCAGTTTGGGAGGGAGGGCCTCGGGCACCGGGGAGCTGTTTTTT. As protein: CASSLGGRASGTGELFF.

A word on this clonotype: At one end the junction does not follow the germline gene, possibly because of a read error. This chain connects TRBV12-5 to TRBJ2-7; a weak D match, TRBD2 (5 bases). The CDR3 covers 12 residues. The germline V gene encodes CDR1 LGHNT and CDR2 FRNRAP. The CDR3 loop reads CASVLGDYEQYF. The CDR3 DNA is TGTGCTAGTGTTTTGGGAGACTACGAGCAGTACTTC.

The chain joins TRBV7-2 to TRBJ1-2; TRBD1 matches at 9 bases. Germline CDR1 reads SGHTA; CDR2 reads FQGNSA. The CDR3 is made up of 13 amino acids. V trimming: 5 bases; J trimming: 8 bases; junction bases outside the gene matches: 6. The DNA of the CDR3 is TGTGCCAGCAGCCCTCAGACAGGGGGGGGCTACACCTTC. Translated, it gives CASSPQTGGGYTF.

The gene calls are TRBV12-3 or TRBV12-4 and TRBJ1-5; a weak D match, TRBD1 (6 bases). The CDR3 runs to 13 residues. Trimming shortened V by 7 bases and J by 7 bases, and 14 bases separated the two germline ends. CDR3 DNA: TGTGCCAGCACCCTAGGGGGGGCACAGCCCCAGCATTTT. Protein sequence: CASTLGGAQPQHF.

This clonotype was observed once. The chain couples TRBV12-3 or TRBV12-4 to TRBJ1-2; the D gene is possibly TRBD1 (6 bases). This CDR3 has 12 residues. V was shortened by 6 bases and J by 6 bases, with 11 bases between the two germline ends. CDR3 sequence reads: CASSISGDGYTF. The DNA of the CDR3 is TGTGCCAGCAGCATCTCAGGGGATGGCTACACCTTC.

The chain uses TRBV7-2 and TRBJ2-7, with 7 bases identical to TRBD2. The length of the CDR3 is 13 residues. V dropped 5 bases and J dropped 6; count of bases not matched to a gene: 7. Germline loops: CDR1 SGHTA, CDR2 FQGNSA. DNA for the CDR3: TGTGCCAGCAGCGCTAGCGGTCCGGGCGAGCAGTACTTC. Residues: CASSASGPGEQYF.

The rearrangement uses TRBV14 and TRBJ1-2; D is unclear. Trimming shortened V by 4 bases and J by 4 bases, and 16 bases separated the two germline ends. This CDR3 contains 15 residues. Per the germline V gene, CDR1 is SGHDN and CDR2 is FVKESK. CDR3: CASSPLASTVYGYTF. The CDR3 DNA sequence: TGTGCCAGCAGCCCGTTGGCAAGTACCGTCTATGGCTACACCTTC.

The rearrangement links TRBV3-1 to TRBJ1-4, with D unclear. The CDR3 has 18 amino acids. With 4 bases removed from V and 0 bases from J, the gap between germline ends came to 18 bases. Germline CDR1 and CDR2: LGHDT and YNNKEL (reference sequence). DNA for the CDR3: TGTGCCAGCAGCCTATGGGCCCGACGGGATGCAACTAATGAAAAACTGTTTTTT. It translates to CASSLWARRDATNEKLFF.